This TCR beta chain emerged from a study of T cell responses to AZD1222 COVID-19 vaccine. Only in-frame clones appear in the TCRdb table, and some are missing; sequencing was by immunoSEQ multiplex PCR. The repertoire holds approximately 89,000 clones, with about nine tenths as singletons. Overall study results and limits: Spike was spanned by vaccine-associated CD4 TCRs, with dominance at 160-218 and 743-854. Clonal diversity was possibly underestimated, and white British individuals and females predominated among donors. Just six people given AZD1222 tested seropositive at baseline.

This clone was observed a single time. Its specificity is not known. Sample: peripheral blood, taken 28 days after the second AZD1222 dose. The sequence derives from an adult who received the AZD1222 COVID-19 vaccine.

CDR3 loop: CASSYFGTAGNQPQHF. As DNA, the CDR3 is TGTGCCAGCAGTTACTTCGGGACGGCGGGGAATCAGCCCCAGCATTTT. The chain joins TRBV6-2 or TRBV6-3 to TRBJ1-5; a possible D gene is TRBD1 (5 bases). Germline-derived CDR1 and CDR2 are MNHEY and SVGEGT. This CDR3 is 16 amino acids long. Trimming removed 1 base from V and 4 bases from J, with 14 bases in between.